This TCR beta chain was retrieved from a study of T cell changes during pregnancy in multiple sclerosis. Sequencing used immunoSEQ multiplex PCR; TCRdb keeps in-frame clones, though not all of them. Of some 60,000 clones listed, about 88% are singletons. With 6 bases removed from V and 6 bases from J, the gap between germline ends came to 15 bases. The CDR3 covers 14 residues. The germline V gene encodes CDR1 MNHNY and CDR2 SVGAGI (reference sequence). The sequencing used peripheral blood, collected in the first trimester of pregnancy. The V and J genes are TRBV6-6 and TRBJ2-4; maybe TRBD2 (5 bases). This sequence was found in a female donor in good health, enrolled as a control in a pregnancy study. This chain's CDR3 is CASSPSRLLNIQYF. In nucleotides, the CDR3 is TGTGCCAGCAGCCCCTCCAGACTACTAAACATTCAGTACTTC.